This section outlines one T cell receptor beta chain sequence together with its context. The target antigen is unknown. The sequencing template was cDNA reverse transcribed from extracted RNA. Sequencing was performed with immunoSEQ multiplex PCR; in TCRdb, only in-frame clones are kept and a portion is missing. The sample has approximately 200,000 clones, over 40% seen once. The germline CDR1 and CDR2 sequences are LNHNV and YYDKDF (reference sequence). V was pared by 3 bases and J by 0 bases, with 13 bases between. The CDR3 runs to 16 residues. The data are from a study of CD8+ T cells in alopecia areata. In the study overall: Dosing with tofacitinib proceeded for 6 to 18 months, followed by 6 months off drug. Whole-study results and caveats: Normal skin contains resident alphabeta T cells, and these are also sequenced in scalp samples. Especially in alopecia totalis/universalis, lesional scalp showed greater clonality than normal scalp did. Tofacitinib did not eliminate many expanded lesional clones from scalp or blood.

Treatment meaning: oral pan-JAK inhibitor, 5-10 mg twice daily. This clonotype was sampled from a human donor with alopecia areata. The sequences come from CD4+ T cells sorted from blood, collected at approximately week 36, from a patient treated with tofacitinib. The rearrangement links TRBV15 to TRBJ2-3, with TRBD2 as a possible D gene (6 bases). The CDR3 DNA follows: TGTGCCACCAGCAGGGATGGCGGGGTTAGCACAGATACGCAGTATTTT. Amino acids: CATSRDGGVSTDTQYF.